The 6 T cell receptor beta chains presented below share a single source sample, sequenced in a study of CXCR3-negative and CXCR3-positive naive CD8 T cells. Study-wide results and caveats: A higher hydrophobicity marked the TRB CDR3s of CXCR3-positive naive cells versus CXCR3-negative naive cells.

For these receptors, no antigen is known. Each TRB cDNA library was prepared by 5' RACE (with UMI labels). Using the 5' RACE reads, TCRdb records one entry per CDR3 protein without DNA. Its listing shows more than 75,000 distinct CDR3 sequences. What was sequenced was naive CXCR3+ CD8+ T cells from blood. Documented subset: CD45RO-CCR7+CD27+CD95- naive CD8+ T cells expressing CXCR3 (TNR3+). The receptor set was obtained from a human donor in good health. Some clones in this sample may be carry-over from other donors' samples.

This chain links TRBV20-1 with TRBJ2-7; TCRdb outputs TRBD1, but without DNA this stays unchecked. CDR3 length equals 15 residues. CDR1 DFQATT and CDR2 SNEGSKA come from the germline V gene (reference sequence). CDR3 sequence: CSATQGLSSSYEQYF.

The rearrangement links TRBV15 to TRBJ2-1; the D call of TRBD2 rests on TCRdb alone, since no DNA is present to check it. Germline-derived CDR1 and CDR2 are LNHNV and YYDKDF (reference sequence). This CDR3 region has 16 residues. The CDR3 reads CATSRDRAGEYNEQFF.

This sequence joins TRBV5-4 and TRBJ2-1; TCRdb proposes TRBD2, but this gene call is untestable without DNA. The CDR3 spans 14 residues. Germline CDR1 and CDR2: SGHNT and YYREEE (reference sequence). CDR3 loop: CASSPGTSGMALFF.

The rearrangement uses TRBV2 and TRBJ1-2; TCRdb selects TRBD1, and the lack of DNA leaves this call unchecked. Germline-derived CDR1 and CDR2 are SNHLY and FYNNEI. The CDR3 covers 12 residues. The CDR3 reads CASTDRGYGYTF. The entire variable domain, with the rest obtained from reference TRBV2 and TRBJ1-2, is as follows: EPEVTQTPSHQVTQMGQEVILRCVPISNHLYFYWYRQILGQKVEFLVSFYNNEISEKSEIFDDQFSVERPDGSNFTLKIRSTKLEDSAMYFCASTDRGYGYTFGSGTRLTVV.

The chain has TRBV11-2 and TRBJ2-7; TCRdb picks TRBD1, but there is no DNA to check that call. Germline loops: CDR1 SGHAT, CDR2 FQNNGV. The CDR3 is 18 residues long. The CDR3 spells CASSSWGQGSPHGYEQYF.

This rearrangement joins TRBV12-3 or TRBV12-4 to TRBJ2-1; TCRdb names TRBD1, which stays unverified in the absence of DNA. The CDR3 is 13 amino acids. Here the CDR3 reads CASSNPGQATQFF.